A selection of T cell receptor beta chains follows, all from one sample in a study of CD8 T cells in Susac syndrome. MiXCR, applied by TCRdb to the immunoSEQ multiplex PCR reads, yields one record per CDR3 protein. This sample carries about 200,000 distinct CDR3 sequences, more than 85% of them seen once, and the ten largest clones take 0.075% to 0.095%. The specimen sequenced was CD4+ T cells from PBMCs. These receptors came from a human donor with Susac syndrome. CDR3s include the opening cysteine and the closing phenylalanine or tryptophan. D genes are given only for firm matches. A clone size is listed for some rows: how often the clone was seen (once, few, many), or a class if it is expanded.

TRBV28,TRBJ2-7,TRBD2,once,CASSFPGLAGTTYEQYF,TGTGCCAGCAGTTTTCCGGGACTAGCGGGAACCACCTACGAGCAGTACTTC
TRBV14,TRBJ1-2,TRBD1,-,CASSFGQGDSGYTF,TGTGCCAGCAGCTTTGGACAGGGGGACTCTGGCTACACCTTC
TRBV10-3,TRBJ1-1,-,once,CAISREATNTEAFF,TGTGCCATCAGTCGGGAAGCTACTAACACTGAAGCTTTCTTT
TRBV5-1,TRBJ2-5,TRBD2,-,CASSAMRGLAGRETQYF,TGCGCCAGCAGCGCGATGCGCGGGCTAGCGGGGAGAGAGACCCAGTACTTC
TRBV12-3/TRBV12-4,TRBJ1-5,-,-,CASSLPGPQPQHF,TGTGCCAGCAGTTTACCAGGGCCCCAGCCCCAGCATTTT
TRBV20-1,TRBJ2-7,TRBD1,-,CSAREDRDHEQYF,TGCAGTGCTAGAGAGGACAGGGACCACGAGCAGTACTTC
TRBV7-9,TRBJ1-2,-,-,CASSLEGTDYGYTF,TGTGCCAGCAGCTTAGAGGGTACGGACTATGGCTACACCTTC
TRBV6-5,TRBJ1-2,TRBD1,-,CASSYRTGGVRGYTF,TGTGCCAGCAGTTACCGGACAGGGGGGGTTCGGGGCTACACCTTC
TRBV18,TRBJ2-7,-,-,CASSSGETIYEQYF,TGTGCCAGCTCAAGCGGAGAAACGATCTACGAGCAGTACTTC
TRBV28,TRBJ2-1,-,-,CASSLSGVNGNEQFF,TGTGCCAGCAGTTTATCAGGGGTGAACGGCAATGAGCAGTTCTTC
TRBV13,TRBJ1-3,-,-,CASSFGGGAGNTIYF,TGTGCCAGCAGCTTCGGAGGGGGGGCAGGAAACACCATATATTTT
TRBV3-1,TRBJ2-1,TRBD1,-,CASSQQGDSGEQFF,TGTGCCAGCAGCCAACAGGGGGATAGTGGTGAGCAGTTCTTC
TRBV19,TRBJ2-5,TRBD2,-,CASSTGLAGLGETQYF,TGTGCCAGTAGTACCGGACTAGCGGGTTTAGGAGAGACCCAGTACTTC
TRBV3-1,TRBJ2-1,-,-,CASSQEDTLLGNEQFF,TGTGCCAGCAGCCAAGAGGACACCCTCCTAGGGAATGAGCAGTTCTTC
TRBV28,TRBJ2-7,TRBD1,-,CASSLQQGKSYEQYF,TGTGCCAGCAGTTTGCAACAGGGGAAGTCCTACGAGCAGTACTTC
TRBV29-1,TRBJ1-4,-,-,CSARTEPYEKLFF,TGCAGCGCTAGGACAGAGCCTTATGAAAAACTGTTTTTT
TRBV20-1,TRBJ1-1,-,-,CSAKESGWTEAFF,TGCAGTGCTAAGGAGTCCGGGTGGACTGAAGCTTTCTTT
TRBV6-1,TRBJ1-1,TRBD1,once,CASRVTGRYAEAFF,TGTGCCAGCAGGGTGACAGGGCGTTACGCTGAAGCTTTCTTT
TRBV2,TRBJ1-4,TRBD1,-,CASSEADRGNEKLFF,TGTGCCAGCAGTGAAGCGGACAGGGGAAATGAAAAACTGTTTTTT
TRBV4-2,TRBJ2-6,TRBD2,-,CASSQGKLAGGRGANVLTF,TGTGCCAGCAGCCAAGGTAAACTAGCGGGAGGACGTGGGGCCAACGTCCTGACTTTC
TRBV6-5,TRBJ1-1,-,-,CASSRNSGGYTEAFF,TGTGCCAGCAGCCGTAACAGCGGAGGGTACACTGAAGCTTTCTTT
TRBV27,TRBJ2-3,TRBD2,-,CASSSTGGRTDTQYF,TGTGCCAGCAGTTCTACGGGGGGGAGGACAGATACGCAGTATTTT
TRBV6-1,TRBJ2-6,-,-,CASRDGPGANVLTF,TGTGCCAGCAGGGACGGACCTGGGGCCAACGTCCTGACTTTC
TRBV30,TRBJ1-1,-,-,CAWSRVFEAFF,TGTGCCTGGAGCAGGGTATTTGAAGCTTTCTTT
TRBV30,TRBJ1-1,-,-,CAWTGFRNTEAFF,TGTGCCTGGACAGGGTTCAGGAACACTGAAGCTTTCTTT
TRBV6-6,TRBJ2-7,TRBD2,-,CASRGRDYGNRGEQYF,TGTGCCAGCAGAGGCCGGGACTACGGAAACCGGGGCGAGCAGTACTTC
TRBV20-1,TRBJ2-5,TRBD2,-,CSARDPSGGAAETQYF,TGCAGTGCTAGAGACCCTAGCGGGGGGGCCGCGGAGACCCAGTACTTC
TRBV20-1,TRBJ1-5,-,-,CSARIESRVDQPQHF,TGCAGTGCTAGAATAGAGAGCAGGGTCGATCAGCCCCAGCATTTT
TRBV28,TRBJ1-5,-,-,CASASGGYSNQPQHF,TGTGCCAGCGCATCCGGGGGATATAGCAATCAGCCCCAGCATTTT
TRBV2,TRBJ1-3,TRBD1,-,CASTKARGLIGNTIYF,TGTGCCAGCACCAAAGCTAGGGGGCTAATTGGAAACACCATATATTTT
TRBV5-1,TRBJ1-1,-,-,CASSLGFRDVGGYTEAFF,TGCGCCAGCAGCTTGGGCTTCAGGGATGTGGGGGGTTACACTGAAGCTTTCTTT
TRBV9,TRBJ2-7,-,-,CASGAGPYEQYF,TGTGCCAGCGGAGCGGGCCCCTACGAGCAGTACTTC
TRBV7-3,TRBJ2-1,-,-,CASSLSAGRLLDEQFF,TGTGCCAGCAGCTTATCGGCCGGACGCCTATTGGATGAGCAGTTCTTC
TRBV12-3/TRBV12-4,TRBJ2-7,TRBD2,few,CASSPSGSGEQYF,TGTGCCAGCAGTCCGAGCGGGAGCGGGGAGCAGTACTTC
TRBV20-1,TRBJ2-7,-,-,CSASTGTDYEQYF,TGCAGTGCTAGCACAGGGACCGACTACGAGCAGTACTTC
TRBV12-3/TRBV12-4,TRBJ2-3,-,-,CASSRDPIGTDTQYF,TGTGCCAGCAGCCGTGACCCTATAGGGACAGATACGCAGTATTTT
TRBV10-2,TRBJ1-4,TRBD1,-,CASSEGAGEKLFF,TGCGCCAGCAGCGAGGGGGCAGGTGAAAAACTGTTTTTT
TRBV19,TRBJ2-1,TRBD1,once,CASKDRSYNEQFF,TGTGCCAGTAAGGACAGGTCCTACAATGAGCAGTTCTTC
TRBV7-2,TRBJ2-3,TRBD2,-,CASSLVISGGDTQYF,TGTGCCAGCAGCTTAGTTATCAGCGGGGGAGACACGCAGTATTTT